This is a list of T cell receptor beta chains from one sample in a study of blood T cell repertoires in COVID-19. Here immunoSEQ multiplex PCR was the method, and the copy in TCRdb shows in-frame clones only, minus some. The table includes 180,000 or so clones, under 85% detected once. Sequencing was done on a sample of peripheral blood. The receptor set was obtained from a man aged 60 to 69 who had recovered from COVID-19. The CDR3 runs from the conserved cysteine through the conserved F or W. A D gene is named only where the DNA matches it firmly. Some rows have no size entry. The others give once, few or many, or a class for an expanded clone.

CDR3,DNA,D,J,V,size
CASSFGQANTEAFF,TGTGCCAGCAGCTTTGGACAGGCGAACACTGAAGCTTTCTTT,TRBD1,TRBJ1-1,TRBV9,NA
CASSEGRQNTGELFF,TGTGCCAGCAGTGAGGGGAGACAGAACACCGGGGAGCTGTTTTTT,NA,TRBJ2-2,TRBV2,NA
CASTQTAGGYEQYF,TGCGCCAGCACACAAACCGCGGGGGGTTACGAGCAGTACTTC,TRBD2,TRBJ2-7,TRBV5-1,NA
CASSLHGTGNNSPLHF,TGTGCCAGCAGCCTCCACGGGACAGGGAATAATTCACCCCTCCACTTT,TRBD1,TRBJ1-6,TRBV9,NA
CASSLDSLNSPLHF,TGCGCCAGCAGCTTGGACAGCCTCAATTCACCCCTCCACTTT,NA,TRBJ1-6,TRBV5-1,NA
CASSSRLVSYNEQFF,TGTGCCAGCAGCTCCCGACTAGTCTCCTACAATGAGCAGTTCTTC,NA,TRBJ2-1,TRBV11-1,NA
CSAGGGNEQFF,TGCAGCGCCGGGGGGGGCAATGAGCAGTTCTTC,TRBD2,TRBJ2-1,TRBV29-1,NA
CASSNWGQTNTGELFF,TGTGCCAGTAGTAACTGGGGACAAACGAACACCGGGGAGCTGTTTTTT,NA,TRBJ2-2,TRBV19,NA
CASRRGGSAPSAEAFF,TGCGCCAGCAGGCGGGGGGGGAGCGCCCCGAGCGCTGAAGCTTTCTTT,NA,TRBJ1-1,TRBV5-1,once
CASSLSGGDILDYGYTF,TGTGCCAGCAGTTTATCAGGGGGCGATATTTTAGACTATGGCTACACCTTC,TRBD1,TRBJ1-2,TRBV27,NA
CASRQGSQETQYF,TGCGCCAGCAGACAGGGGTCCCAAGAGACCCAGTACTTC,TRBD1,TRBJ2-5,TRBV10-1,NA
CASSAPGGDSGNTIYF,TGTGCCAGCAGCGCCCCGGGGGGGGACTCTGGAAACACCATATATTTT,NA,TRBJ1-3,TRBV9,NA
CASSRAGAFTGELFF,TGTGCCAGCAGCCGAGCGGGGGCTTTCACCGGGGAGCTGTTTTTT,TRBD2,TRBJ2-2,TRBV7-9,NA
CASSQDLKTQYF,TGCGCCAGCAGCCAAGATCTAAAGACCCAGTACTTC,NA,TRBJ2-5,TRBV4-3,NA
CASLRQGKTEAFF,TGTGCCAGCCTACGACAGGGGAAAACTGAAGCTTTCTTT,TRBD1,TRBJ1-1,TRBV7-8,NA
CASSLVRGQEETQYF,TGCGCCAGCAGCTTGGTTAGGGGGCAGGAAGAGACCCAGTACTTC,TRBD1,TRBJ2-5,TRBV5-1,NA
CASSPSTQNSNQPQHF,TGTGCCAGCTCACCATCGACACAGAATAGCAATCAGCCCCAGCATTTT,NA,TRBJ1-5,TRBV18,NA
CATSFWTATNEKLFF,TGTGCCACCAGCTTCTGGACAGCAACTAATGAAAAACTGTTTTTT,NA,TRBJ1-4,TRBV15,NA
CASTPGGRQYF,TGTGCCAGCACCCCGGGGGGACGGCAGTACTTC,TRBD2,TRBJ2-7,TRBV27,few
CASSPRTEAFF,TGTGCCAGCAGCCCGAGGACTGAAGCTTTCTTT,NA,TRBJ1-1,TRBV11-2,NA
CSVETVNTGELFF,TGCAGCGTGGAGACAGTTAACACCGGGGAGCTGTTTTTT,NA,TRBJ2-2,TRBV29-1,NA
CASSPQAKELFF,TGTGCCAGCTCACCACAAGCGAAGGAACTGTTTTTT,NA,TRBJ1-4,TRBV18,once
CASSLGGRSYTEAFF,TGTGCCAGCAGCTTGGGTGGTCGGAGCTACACTGAAGCTTTCTTT,NA,TRBJ1-1,TRBV5-8,NA
CASSQGQEDTQYF,TGTGCCAGTAGCCAGGGACAAGAAGATACGCAGTATTTT,NA,TRBJ2-3,TRBV19,once
CASSLDSSDTQYF,TGTGCCAGCAGCTTGGACAGCTCAGATACGCAGTATTTT,NA,TRBJ2-3,TRBV5-4,NA
CASSQSSGISYNSPLHF,TGTGCCAGCAGCCAAAGTTCAGGGATCTCCTATAATTCACCCCTCCACTTT,NA,TRBJ1-6,TRBV4-2,NA
CASRTTGDYSYNEQFF,TGTGCCAGCAGGACGACAGGTGATTACTCCTACAATGAGCAGTTCTTC,NA,TRBJ2-1,TRBV27,NA
CASSPTGTEETQYF,TGTGCCAGCAGCCCCACAGGGACCGAAGAGACCCAGTACTTC,NA,TRBJ2-5,TRBV7-8,NA
CASTVQGAHEQYF,TGTGCCAGCACGGTGCAGGGGGCCCACGAGCAGTACTTC,TRBD1,TRBJ2-7,TRBV7-8,once
CASSPYTEAFF,TGTGCCAGCAGCCCATACACTGAAGCTTTCTTT,NA,TRBJ1-1,TRBV5-8,NA
CTSSQETPQGHSNQPQHF,TGCACCAGCAGCCAAGAAACCCCACAGGGGCATAGCAATCAGCCCCAGCATTTT,NA,TRBJ1-5,TRBV1,NA
CSVGDTRNQPQHF,TGCAGCGTGGGGGACACCCGAAATCAGCCCCAGCATTTT,NA,TRBJ1-5,TRBV29-1,NA
CASRFLSGSVTEAFF,TGTGCCAGCAGGTTCTTATCAGGGTCTGTTACTGAAGCTTTCTTT,NA,TRBJ1-1,TRBV28,NA
CASSSGAAGRETQYF,TGTGCCAGTAGTTCCGGAGCAGCGGGGCGAGAGACCCAGTACTTC,TRBD2,TRBJ2-5,TRBV19,NA
CASSFGGSYEQYF,TGTGCCAGCAGTTTCGGCGGCTCCTACGAGCAGTACTTC,NA,TRBJ2-7,TRBV28,NA
CASSSRGGGYGYTF,TGTGCCAGCAGCTCCCGAGGGGGGGGCTATGGCTACACCTTC,NA,TRBJ1-2,TRBV5-4,NA
CASSETGGLVSAEAFF,TGTGCCAGCAGTGAAACAGGGGGGCTAGTCTCGGCTGAAGCTTTCTTT,TRBD1,TRBJ1-1,TRBV6-1,NA
CASSQNPGGKGELFF,TGTGCCAGCAGCCAGAATCCAGGGGGCAAGGGGGAGCTGTTTTTT,TRBD1,TRBJ2-2,TRBV3-1/TRBV3-2,NA
CASSVGLFGDSSGNTIYF,TGTGCCAGCAGCGTAGGACTCTTTGGTGACAGCTCTGGAAACACCATATATTTT,NA,TRBJ1-3,TRBV9,NA
CASSPTSNTQYF,TGTGCCAGTAGTCCAACATCAAATACGCAGTATTTT,NA,TRBJ2-3,TRBV19,NA
CASSLTGVNYGYTF,TGTGCCAGCAGTTTAACAGGGGTTAACTATGGCTACACCTTC,TRBD1,TRBJ1-2,TRBV11-2,NA
CASSQGLAGVKQFF,TGTGCCAGCAGTCAGGGACTAGCGGGGGTCAAGCAGTTCTTC,TRBD2,TRBJ2-1,TRBV27,NA